This entry features one T cell receptor beta chain sequence. The data stem from a study of T cells in localized non-small cell lung cancer. There are 12 residues in the CDR3. Trimming removed 8 bases from V and 3 bases from J, with 8 bases in between. Germline V gene sequence: CDR1 SNHLY, CDR2 FYNNEI. The assay was immunoSEQ multiplex PCR, and TCRdb's table has in-frame clones only and misses some. The sample shows 35,000 to 50,000 clones, more than 75% of them seen only once. This material consisted of peripheral blood, taken before any cancer treatment. The rearrangement links TRBV2 to TRBJ1-5, with a tentative D call TRBD1 (5 bases). The clonotype was recovered from a man aged 35-75 years with stage I lung adenocarcinoma. In DNA, the CDR3 is TGTGCCAGCCGACAGCCCAATCAGCCCCAGCATTTT. Translation gives CASRQPNQPQHF.